The next 5 T cell receptor delta chains were all read from a single sample in a study of γδ T cells in repeated Plasmodium falciparum infection. Bulk repertoires came from Vgamma9/Vdelta2+ or Vdelta2-negative gammadelta T cells flow-sorted from PBMC. TCRdb re-called the multiplex PCR reads using CATT. The sample lists 85,000 to 90,000 delta-chain clones; roughly 1.4% were seen once. Sequencing was performed on gamma-delta T cells from blood. Receptors originate from a pool of human donors (malaria-infected and uninfected, not separated).

This clone turned up a few times. TCRdb assigns this DNA the protein of a much larger clone, which departs from its translation at residue 10; this likely reflects a read error, and the protein shown comes from translating the DNA. J is TRDJ1 and V is TRDV2; 7 positions match TRDD3. The J gene comes from matching the DNA to germline here; TCRdb lacks it. V dropped 3 bases and J dropped 7; count of bases not matched to a gene: 13. Germline V gives CDR1 GEAIGNYY, CDR2 EKD. This CDR3 has 15 amino acids. Written as DNA, the CDR3 is TGTGCCTGTGACTCTTACTGGGGATCAACAGGTAAACTCATCTTT. Amino acids: CACDSYWGSTGKLIF.

This clone was recorded a few times. The protein in TCRdb stems from a much larger clone and differs at residue 15 from this DNA's translation, likely a read error; here the protein is translated from the DNA. The V gene corresponds to TRDV2; no J gene was called; the DNA was not used to check the table's D call, TRDD3. The CDR3 is made up of 17 amino acids. Germline CDR1 GEAIGNYY, CDR2 EKD. The CDR3 sequence: CACDTVGEAPRTDKFIF. In DNA, the CDR3 is TGTGCCTGTGACACCGTGGGGGAGGCCCCGAGAACCGATAAATTCATCTTT.

This clone turned up a few times. The mismatch at residue 17 between this DNA's translation and the TCRdb protein of a much larger clone likely reflects a read error; the protein shown is translated from the DNA. With the J gene uncalled, the V gene is TRDV2; the D segment call TRDD3 is taken from the table without a DNA check. Germline CDR1 GEAIGNYY, CDR2 EKD. CDR3 size: 19 residues. CDR3 protein: CACDTLGGDTEGVTDKPIF. Here the CDR3 DNA reads TGTGCCTGTGACACCCTCGGTGGGGATACCGAGGGGGTCACCGATAAACCCATCTTT.

About this clone: The mismatch at residue 20 between this DNA's translation and the TCRdb protein of a much larger clone likely reflects a read error; the protein shown is translated from the DNA. The V gene call reads TRDV1; no J gene was called; no DNA check was done on the table's D call, TRDD3. Germline V gene data show CDR1 as TSWWSYY and CDR2 as QGS. The CDR3 runs to 21 residues. CDR3 DNA sequence: TGTGCTCTTGGGGAACGCGTTCCCGTACTGGGGGATACCAGTGATCCCGATAAACTCACCTTT. It is translated as CALGERVPVLGDTSDPDKLTF.

This clone has ten or more counts. A far larger clone is one base from this, pointing to a likely read error. Other DNA sequences from this sample encode an identical CDR3 as well. The chain employs TRDV1 and TRDJ1; 9 bases agree with TRDD3. CDR1 TSWWSYY and CDR2 QGS come from the germline V gene. The CDR3 covers 18 residues. V lost 4 bases and J lost 7; bases outside the gene matches: 19. The CDR3 nucleotides read TGTGCTCTTGGGGGCTCCTACTGTACACGGGGGATACTCGGTAAACTCATCTTT. Its protein is CALGGSYCTRGILGKLIF.